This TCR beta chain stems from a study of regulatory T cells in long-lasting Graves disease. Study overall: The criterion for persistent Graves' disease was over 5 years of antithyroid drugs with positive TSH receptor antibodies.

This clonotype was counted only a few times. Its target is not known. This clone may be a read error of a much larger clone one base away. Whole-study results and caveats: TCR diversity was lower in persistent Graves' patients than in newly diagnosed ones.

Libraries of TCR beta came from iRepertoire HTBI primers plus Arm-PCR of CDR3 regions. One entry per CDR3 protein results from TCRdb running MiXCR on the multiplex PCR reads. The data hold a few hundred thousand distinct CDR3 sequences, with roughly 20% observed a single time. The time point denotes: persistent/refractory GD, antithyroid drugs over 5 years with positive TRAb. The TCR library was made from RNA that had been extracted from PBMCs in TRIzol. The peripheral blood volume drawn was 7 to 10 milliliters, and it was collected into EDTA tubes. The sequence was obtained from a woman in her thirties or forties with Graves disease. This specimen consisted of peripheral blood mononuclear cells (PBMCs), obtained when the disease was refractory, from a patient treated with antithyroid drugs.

This CDR3 reads CASRTGGSEEAFF. DNA of the CDR3: TGTGCCAGCAGGACAGGGGGATCCGAAGAAGCTTTCTTT. This rearrangement joins TRBV11-2 to TRBJ1-1; 9 bases map to TRBD1. Germline CDR1 SGHAT, CDR2 FQNNGV. The CDR3 has 13 residues. V trimming: 6 bases; J trimming: 8 bases; junction bases outside the gene matches: 7.